What follows are 20 T cell receptor beta chains derived from one specimen sequenced in a study of T cells after posttransplantation cyclophosphamide. Sequencing used immunoSEQ multiplex PCR; TCRdb keeps in-frame clones, though not all of them. The data hold tens of thousands of clones, with approximately 90% observed a single time. Sequencing was performed on PBMCs. These receptors were taken from a man between 45 and 60 years old.

This rearrangement joins TRBV19 to TRBJ1-4; 7 nucleotides match TRBD1. The CDR3 has 15 amino acids. The V and J ends lost 5 bases and 5 bases, in that order; junction bases with no gene match: 8. Germline V gene sequence: CDR1 LNHDA, CDR2 SQIVND (reference sequence). The CDR3 DNA follows: TGTGCCAGTAGTTCGTCCGGGACAGAAAATGAAAAACTGTTTTTT. It translates to CASSSSGTENEKLFF. Using reference TRBV19 and TRBJ1-4 for the parts outside the CDR3, the full variable domain is DGGITQSPKYLFRKEGQNVTLSCEQNLNHDAMYWYRQDPGQGLRLIYYSQIVNDFQKGDIAEGYSVSREKKESFPLTVTSAQKNPTAFYLCASSSSGTENEKLFFGSGTQLSVL.

The chain combines TRBV18 with TRBJ1-1; weak D call: TRBD1 (5 bases). V lost 8 bases, J lost 0 bases, and 13 bases lay in between. Germline loops: CDR1 KGHSH, CDR2 LQKENI. The CDR3 totals 14 residues. The CDR3 spells CASKSGGLNTEAFF. CDR3 nucleotides: TGTGCCAGCAAATCCGGGGGTTTGAACACTGAAGCTTTCTTT.

The V call is TRBV29-1, the J call TRBJ1-2; 9 nucleotides match TRBD1. Trimming removed 7 bases from V and 6 bases from J; junction bases left unmatched: 12. The CDR3 has 14 residues. Germline V gene lookup returns CDR1 SQVTM and CDR2 ANQGSEA. The CDR3 DNA is TGCAGCGCCCCGGACAGGGGACGAGGAGATGGCTACACCTTC. Amino acid sequence: CSAPDRGRGDGYTF.

The chain recombines TRBV27 with TRBJ1-2, with 7 positions matching TRBD1. CDR3 length: 14 amino acids. CDR1 MNHEY and CDR2 SMNVEV come from the germline V gene (reference sequence). Trimming cost V 1 base and J 8 bases; bases outside gene matches: 7. The CDR3 DNA is TGTGCCAGCAGTTTATTGGGGACAGTCCAAGGCTACACCTTC. Its protein product is CASSLLGTVQGYTF.

This clone was found a few times. The CDR3 DNA follows: TGTGCCAGCATGGGCCAGGCGTACGAGCAGTACTTC. As protein: CASMGQAYEQYF. The chain combines TRBV6-5 with TRBJ2-7; the D is unclear. The V and J ends lost 7 bases and 4 bases respectively, with 11 bases between them. The CDR3 totals 12 residues. The germline gives CDR1 MNHEY, CDR2 SVGAGI.

The chain links TRBV2 to TRBJ2-1; D is uncertain. In germline, CDR1 is SNHLY, CDR2 FYNNEI. V was pared by 5 bases and J by 9 bases, with 14 bases between. This CDR3 spans 13 amino acids. This CDR3 is CASSRPSRGEQFF. The CDR3 nucleotides read TGTGCCAGCAGTCGCCCGAGTAGAGGTGAGCAGTTCTTC.

The chain recombines TRBV9 with TRBJ1-2; D might be TRBD1 (6 bases). Germline V gene lookup returns CDR1 SGDLS and CDR2 YYNGEE. V shed 4 bases and J shed 4 bases, with 14 bases lying between them. The CDR3 length is 14 residues. This CDR3 reads CASSFGGGGYGYTF. The CDR3 nucleotides are TGTGCCAGCAGCTTTGGGGGGGGCGGCTATGGCTACACCTTC.

On this clone: Distinct nucleotide sequences in the sample also encode this CDR3. The gene calls are TRBV10-2 and TRBJ1-1; D is unresolved. Germline V CDR1 and CDR2: WSHSY, SAAADI. The CDR3 length is 13 residues. V lost 6 bases and J lost 1, with 9 bases in between. CDR3 sequence: CASSVTGNTEAFF. The CDR3 coding sequence is TGCGCCAGCAGCGTTACGGGGAACACTGAAGCTTTCTTT.

The chain recombines TRBV19 with TRBJ2-1; TRBD1 matches at 8 bases. This CDR3 has 14 residues. Germline lookup yields CDR1 LNHDA and CDR2 SQIVND (reference sequence). The ends lost 4 bases at V and 6 bases at J; junction bases unmatched: 5. CDR3 coding DNA: TGTGCCAGTAGTAGGGGACAGGTGGGCAATGAGCAGTTCTTC. As protein: CASSRGQVGNEQFF.

The DNA of the CDR3 is TGTGCCAGCAATCGAGGGCCGAACTACGAGCAGTACTTC. It is translated as CASNRGPNYEQYF. This chain uses TRBV6-1 with TRBJ2-7; a weak D match, TRBD2 (5 bases). V gave up 7 bases and J gave up 3 bases, with 13 bases separating them. CDR3 length: 13 residues. Germline CDR1 is MNHNS and CDR2 is SASEGT.

This chain uses TRBV2 with TRBJ1-6; perhaps TRBD1 as D (5 bases). This CDR3 has 17 amino acids. CDR1 and CDR2 (germline): SNHLY, FYNNEI. Trimming took 8 bases from V and 10 from J, leaving 27 bases between them. The CDR3 DNA follows: TGTGCCAGCCGTTCGGCGTGGGCGGGGGGTGAGCAGTCACCCCTCCACTTT. This codes for CASRSAWAGGEQSPLHF.

The chain is built from TRBV6-1 and TRBJ2-1; D remains ambiguous. In germline, CDR1 is MNHNS, CDR2 SASEGT. The CDR3 loop spans 12 amino acids. The ends were cut back, 6 bases at V and 12 bases at J, with 15 bases in the middle. As DNA, the CDR3 is TGTGCCAGCAGGTCCCTCGGTGCCTGGCAGTTCTTC. Amino acids: CASRSLGAWQFF.

The chain is built from TRBV7-2 and TRBJ1-3, with D hard to call. This CDR3 has 15 amino acids. Germline loops: CDR1 SGHTA, CDR2 FQGNSA. Between the trimmed V and J ends, which lost 1 base and 0 bases, there was a span of 7 bases. The CDR3 loop reads CASSLDLGSGNTIYF. The CDR3, as DNA: TGTGCCAGCAGCTTAGATCTCGGCTCTGGAAACACCATATATTTT.

The rearrangement links TRBV4-3 to TRBJ1-5; D unresolved. This CDR3 comprises 14 residues. CDR1 LGHNA and CDR2 YSLEER come from the germline V gene. Trimming pared 1 base from V and 2 bases from J, leaving 6 bases between. The CDR3 sequence is CASSQGWRNQPQHF. DNA of the CDR3: TGCGCCAGCAGCCAAGGTTGGCGCAATCAGCCCCAGCATTTT.

The rearrangement joins TRBV14 to TRBJ2-5, with D hard to call. The J call may be in error: the DNA end matches TRBJ2-7 better. This CDR3 comprises 12 residues. The germline V gene encodes CDR1 SGHDN and CDR2 FVKESK. The DNA of the CDR3 is TGTGCCAGCAGCCAAGATAAGTACGAGCAGTACTTC. This translates into CASSQDKYEQYF.

The chain combines TRBV4-1 with TRBJ2-3; maybe TRBD1 (5 bases). Trimming took 1 base from V and 2 from J, leaving 7 bases between them. The CDR3 sequence is 14 residues long. Germline V gene sequence: CDR1 MGHRA, CDR2 YSYEKL. The CDR3 DNA is TGCGCCAGCAGCCAAGGACAGTACACAGATACGCAGTATTTT. Residues: CASSQGQYTDTQYF.

By its share, this clone is medium-sized (0.01 to 0.1%). The rearrangement uses TRBV19 and TRBJ1-1; possibly TRBD1 for D (6 bases). Germline V CDR1 and CDR2: LNHDA, SQIVND (reference sequence). The CDR3 totals 13 residues. With 5 bases removed from V and 11 bases from J, the gap between germline ends came to 18 bases. This CDR3 is CASSLQGGFFAFF. The CDR3 nucleotides are TGTGCCAGTAGTTTACAGGGAGGGTTTTTCGCTTTCTTT.

This rearrangement joins TRBV5-1 to TRBJ2-7; 7 bases line up with TRBD2. With 0 bases clipped from V and 4 bases from J, the junction kept 7 bases outside the gene matches. The CDR3 sequence is 15 residues long. CDR1 and CDR2 from the germline V gene are SGHRS and YFSETQ. DNA of the CDR3: TGCGCCAGCAGCTTGGGGGGGGGACCATCTTACGAGCAGTACTTC. It encodes CASSLGGGPSYEQYF.

In its sample, this clone was seen once. The chain recombines TRBV11-2 with TRBJ1-4; D call uncertain. CDR1 SGHAT and CDR2 FQNNGV come from the germline V gene. Trimming pared 5 bases from V and 5 bases from J, leaving 21 bases between. The CDR3 contains 17 residues. In DNA form, the CDR3 reads TGTGCCAGCAGCCTCCTATTAATGACCGCGGGAAATGAAAAACTGTTTTTT. Its translation: CASSLLLMTAGNEKLFF.

The CDR3 protein is CAWSWGGHYGYTF. The CDR3, as DNA: TGTGCCTGGAGTTGGGGGGGTCACTATGGCTACACCTTC. The rearrangement uses TRBV30 and TRBJ1-2; the D gene is possibly TRBD1 (5 bases). The CDR3 is 13 amino acids. Germline lookup yields CDR1 GTSNPN and CDR2 SVGIG (reference sequence). Trimming took 2 bases from V and 3 from J, leaving 10 bases between them.